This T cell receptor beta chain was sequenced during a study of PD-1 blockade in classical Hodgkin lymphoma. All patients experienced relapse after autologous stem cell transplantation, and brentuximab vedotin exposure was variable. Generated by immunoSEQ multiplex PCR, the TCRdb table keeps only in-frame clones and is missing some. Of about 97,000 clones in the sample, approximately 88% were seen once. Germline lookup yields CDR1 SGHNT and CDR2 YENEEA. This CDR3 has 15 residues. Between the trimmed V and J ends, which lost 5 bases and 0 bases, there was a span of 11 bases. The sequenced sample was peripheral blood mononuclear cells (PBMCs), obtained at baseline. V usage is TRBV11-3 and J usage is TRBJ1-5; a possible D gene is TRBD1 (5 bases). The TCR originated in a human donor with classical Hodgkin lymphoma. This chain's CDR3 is CASSPDIDSNQPQHF. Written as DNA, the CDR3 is TGTGCCAGCAGCCCGGACATAGATAGCAATCAGCCCCAGCATTTT.